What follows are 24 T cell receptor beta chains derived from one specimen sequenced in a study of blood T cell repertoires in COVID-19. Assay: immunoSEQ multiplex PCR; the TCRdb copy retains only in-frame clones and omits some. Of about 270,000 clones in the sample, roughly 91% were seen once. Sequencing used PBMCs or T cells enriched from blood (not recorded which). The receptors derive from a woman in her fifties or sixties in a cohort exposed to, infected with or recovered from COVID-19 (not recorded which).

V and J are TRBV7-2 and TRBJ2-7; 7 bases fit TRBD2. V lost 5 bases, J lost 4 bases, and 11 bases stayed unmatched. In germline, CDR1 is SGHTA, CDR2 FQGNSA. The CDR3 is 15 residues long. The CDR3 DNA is TGTGCCAGCAGCCGGACTAGTGCACTCCAATACGAGCAGTACTTC. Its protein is CASSRTSALQYEQYF.

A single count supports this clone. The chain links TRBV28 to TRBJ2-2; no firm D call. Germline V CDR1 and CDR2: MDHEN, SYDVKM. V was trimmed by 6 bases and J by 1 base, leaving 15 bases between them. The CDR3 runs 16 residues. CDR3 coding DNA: TGTGCCAGCAGCTCTGACACCAAGTGGAACACCGGGGAGCTGTTTTTT. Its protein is CASSSDTKWNTGELFF.

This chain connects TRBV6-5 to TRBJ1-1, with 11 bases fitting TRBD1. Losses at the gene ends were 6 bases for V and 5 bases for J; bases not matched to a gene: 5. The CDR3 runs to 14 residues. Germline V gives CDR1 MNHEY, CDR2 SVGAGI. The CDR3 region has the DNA TGTGCCAGCAGCAGGGGACAGGGGGGGACTGAAGCTTTCTTT. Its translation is CASSRGQGGTEAFF.

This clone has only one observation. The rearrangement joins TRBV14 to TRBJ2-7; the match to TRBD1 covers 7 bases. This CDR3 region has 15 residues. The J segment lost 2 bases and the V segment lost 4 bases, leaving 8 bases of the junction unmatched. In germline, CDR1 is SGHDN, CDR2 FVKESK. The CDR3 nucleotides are TGTGCCAGCAGCCCCTCTCGACAGGGTCCCTACGAGCAGTACTTC. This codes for CASSPSRQGPYEQYF.

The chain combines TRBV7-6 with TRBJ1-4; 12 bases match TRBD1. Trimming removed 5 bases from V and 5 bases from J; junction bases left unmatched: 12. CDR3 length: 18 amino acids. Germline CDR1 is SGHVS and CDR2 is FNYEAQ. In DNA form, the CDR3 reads TGTGCCAGCAGCCCGGGACAGGGGGCGAACAGACGGAATGAAAAACTGTTTTTT. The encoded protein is CASSPGQGANRRNEKLFF.

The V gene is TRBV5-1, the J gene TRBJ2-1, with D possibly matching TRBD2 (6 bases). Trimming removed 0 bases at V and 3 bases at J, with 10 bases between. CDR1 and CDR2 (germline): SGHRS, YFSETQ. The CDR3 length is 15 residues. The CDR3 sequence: CASSLGLVGYNEQFF. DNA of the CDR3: TGCGCCAGCAGCTTGGGACTAGTTGGCTACAATGAGCAGTTCTTC. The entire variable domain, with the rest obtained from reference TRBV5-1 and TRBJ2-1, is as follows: KAGVTQTPRYLIKTRGQQVTLSCSPISGHRSVSWYQQTPGQGLQFLFEYFSETQRNKGNFPGRFSGRQFSNSRSEMNVSTLELGDSALYLCASSLGLVGYNEQFFGPGTRLTVL.

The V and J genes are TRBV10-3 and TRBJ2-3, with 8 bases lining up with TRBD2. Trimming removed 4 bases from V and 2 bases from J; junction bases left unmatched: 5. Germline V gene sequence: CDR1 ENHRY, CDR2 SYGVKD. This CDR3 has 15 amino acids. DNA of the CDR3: TGTGCCATCAGTGTGGGAGCGGGGGCCACAGATACGCAGTATTTT. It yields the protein CAISVGAGATDTQYF.

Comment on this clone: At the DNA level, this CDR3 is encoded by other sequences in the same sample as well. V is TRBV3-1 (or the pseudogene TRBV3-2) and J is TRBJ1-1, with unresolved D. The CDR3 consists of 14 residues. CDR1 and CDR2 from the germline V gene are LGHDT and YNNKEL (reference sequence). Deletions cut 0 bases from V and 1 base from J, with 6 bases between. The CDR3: CASSQEGGNTEAFF. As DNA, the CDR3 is TGTGCCAGCAGCCAAGAAGGCGGGAACACTGAAGCTTTCTTT.

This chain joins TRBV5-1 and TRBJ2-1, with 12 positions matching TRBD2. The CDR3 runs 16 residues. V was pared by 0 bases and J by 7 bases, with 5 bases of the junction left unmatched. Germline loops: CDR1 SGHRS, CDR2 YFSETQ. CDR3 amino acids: CASSLEASGRGNEQFF. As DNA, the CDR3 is TGCGCCAGCAGCTTGGAAGCTAGCGGGAGGGGGAATGAGCAGTTCTTC.

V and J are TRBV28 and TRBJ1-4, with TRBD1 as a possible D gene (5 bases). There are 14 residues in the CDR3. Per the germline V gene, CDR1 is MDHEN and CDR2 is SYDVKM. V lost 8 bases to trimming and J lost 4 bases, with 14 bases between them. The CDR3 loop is CASRIGGFNEKLFF. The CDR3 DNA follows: TGTGCCAGCCGCATCGGGGGGTTTAATGAAAAACTGTTTTTT.

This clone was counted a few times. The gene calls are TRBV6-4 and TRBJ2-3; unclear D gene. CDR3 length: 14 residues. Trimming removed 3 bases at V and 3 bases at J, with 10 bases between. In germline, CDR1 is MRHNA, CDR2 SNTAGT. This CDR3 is CASSESFETDTQYF. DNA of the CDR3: TGTGCCAGCAGTGAATCTTTTGAGACAGATACGCAGTATTTT.

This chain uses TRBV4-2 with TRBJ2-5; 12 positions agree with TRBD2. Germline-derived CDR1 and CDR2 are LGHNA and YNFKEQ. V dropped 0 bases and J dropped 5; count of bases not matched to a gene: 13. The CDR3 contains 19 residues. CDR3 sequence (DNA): TGTGCCAGCAGCCAAGATAATCCGACTAGCGGGAGAAGGAGGGAGACCCAGTACTTC. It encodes CASSQDNPTSGRRRETQYF.

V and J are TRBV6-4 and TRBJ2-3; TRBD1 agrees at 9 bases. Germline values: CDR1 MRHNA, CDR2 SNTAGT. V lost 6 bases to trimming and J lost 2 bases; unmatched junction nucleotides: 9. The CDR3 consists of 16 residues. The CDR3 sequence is CASSLQGAAPTDTQYF. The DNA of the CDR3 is TGTGCCAGCAGCCTACAGGGGGCAGCCCCCACAGATACGCAGTATTTT.

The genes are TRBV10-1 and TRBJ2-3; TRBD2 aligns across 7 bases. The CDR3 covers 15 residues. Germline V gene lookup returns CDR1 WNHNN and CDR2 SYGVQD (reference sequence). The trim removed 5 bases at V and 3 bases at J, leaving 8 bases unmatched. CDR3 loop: CASSPAGESTDTQYF. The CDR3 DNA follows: TGCGCCAGCAGTCCCGCGGGAGAATCGACAGATACGCAGTATTTT.

CDR3 DNA sequence: TGCGCCAGCAGTCTAAGTGATGAGCAGTTCTTC. Amino acid sequence: CASSLSDEQFF. The chain links TRBV10-2 to TRBJ2-1; D is undetermined. Per germline, CDR1 WSHSY and CDR2 SAAADI. The CDR3 sequence is 11 residues long. V dropped 5 bases and J dropped 8 bases, with 7 bases sitting between them.

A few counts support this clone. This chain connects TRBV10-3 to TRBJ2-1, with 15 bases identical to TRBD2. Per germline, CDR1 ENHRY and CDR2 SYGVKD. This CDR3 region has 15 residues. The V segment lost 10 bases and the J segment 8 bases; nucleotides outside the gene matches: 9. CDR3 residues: CATMGTSGRYDEQFF. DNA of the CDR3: TGTGCCACCATGGGGACTAGCGGGAGGTATGATGAGCAGTTCTTC.

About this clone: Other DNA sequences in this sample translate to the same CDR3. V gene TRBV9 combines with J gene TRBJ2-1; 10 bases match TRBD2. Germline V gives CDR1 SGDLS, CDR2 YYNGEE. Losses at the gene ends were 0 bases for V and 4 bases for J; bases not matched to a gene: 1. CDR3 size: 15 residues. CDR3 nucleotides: TGTGCCAGCAGCGTAGTTAGCGGGGGGTACAATGAGCAGTTCTTC. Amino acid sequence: CASSVVSGGYNEQFF.

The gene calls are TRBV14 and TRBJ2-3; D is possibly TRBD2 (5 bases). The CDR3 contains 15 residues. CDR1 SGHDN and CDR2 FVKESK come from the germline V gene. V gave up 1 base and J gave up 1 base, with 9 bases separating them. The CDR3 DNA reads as TGTGCCAGCAGCCAAGGGGGAGTACGCACAGATACGCAGTATTTT. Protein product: CASSQGGVRTDTQYF.

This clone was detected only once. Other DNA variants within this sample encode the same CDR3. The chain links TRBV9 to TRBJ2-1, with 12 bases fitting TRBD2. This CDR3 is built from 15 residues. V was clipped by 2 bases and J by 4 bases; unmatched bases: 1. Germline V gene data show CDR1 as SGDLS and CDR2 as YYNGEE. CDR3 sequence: CASSVGTSGYNEQFF. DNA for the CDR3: TGTGCCAGCAGCGTCGGGACTAGCGGGTACAATGAGCAGTTCTTC.

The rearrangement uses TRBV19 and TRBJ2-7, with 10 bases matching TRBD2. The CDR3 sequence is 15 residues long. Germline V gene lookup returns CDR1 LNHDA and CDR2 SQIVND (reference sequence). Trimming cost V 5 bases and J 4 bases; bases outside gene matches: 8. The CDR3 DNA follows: TGTGCCAGTAGTGATCAAGCGGGAGGGCCATACGAGCAGTACTTC. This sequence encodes CASSDQAGGPYEQYF. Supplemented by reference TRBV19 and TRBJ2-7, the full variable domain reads DGGITQSPKYLFRKEGQNVTLSCEQNLNHDAMYWYRQDPGQGLRLIYYSQIVNDFQKGDIAEGYSVSREKKESFPLTVTSAQKNPTAFYLCASSDQAGGPYEQYFGPGTRLTVT.

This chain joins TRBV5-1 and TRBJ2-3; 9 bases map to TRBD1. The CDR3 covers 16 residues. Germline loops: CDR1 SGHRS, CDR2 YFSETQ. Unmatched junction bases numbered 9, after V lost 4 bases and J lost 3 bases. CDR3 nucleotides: TGCGCCAGCAGCCCTACGACCGGGACAGGGACAGATACGCAGTATTTT. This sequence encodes CASSPTTGTGTDTQYF.

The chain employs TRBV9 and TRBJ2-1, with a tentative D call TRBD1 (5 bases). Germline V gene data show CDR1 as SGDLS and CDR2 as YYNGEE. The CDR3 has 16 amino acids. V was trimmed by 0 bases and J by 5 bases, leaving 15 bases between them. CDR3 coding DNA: TGTGCCAGCAGCGTAGATCCAGGGATAAGAAACAATGAGCAGTTCTTC. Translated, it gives CASSVDPGIRNNEQFF.

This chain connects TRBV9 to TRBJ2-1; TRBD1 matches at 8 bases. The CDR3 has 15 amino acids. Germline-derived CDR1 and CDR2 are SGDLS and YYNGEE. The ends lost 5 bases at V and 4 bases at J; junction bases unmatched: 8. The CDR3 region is CASSQGASTYNEQFF. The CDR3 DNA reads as TGTGCCAGCAGTCAGGGGGCTAGTACTTACAATGAGCAGTTCTTC.

The CDR3 spells CASSPGQGRYGYTF. DNA of the CDR3: TGCGCCAGCAGCCCTGGACAGGGGAGGTATGGCTACACCTTC. The chain links TRBV5-1 to TRBJ1-2; 9 bases are shared with TRBD1. V was pared by 4 bases and J by 5 bases, with 6 bases of the junction left unmatched. Germline CDR1 is SGHRS and CDR2 is YFSETQ. The CDR3 contains 14 residues.